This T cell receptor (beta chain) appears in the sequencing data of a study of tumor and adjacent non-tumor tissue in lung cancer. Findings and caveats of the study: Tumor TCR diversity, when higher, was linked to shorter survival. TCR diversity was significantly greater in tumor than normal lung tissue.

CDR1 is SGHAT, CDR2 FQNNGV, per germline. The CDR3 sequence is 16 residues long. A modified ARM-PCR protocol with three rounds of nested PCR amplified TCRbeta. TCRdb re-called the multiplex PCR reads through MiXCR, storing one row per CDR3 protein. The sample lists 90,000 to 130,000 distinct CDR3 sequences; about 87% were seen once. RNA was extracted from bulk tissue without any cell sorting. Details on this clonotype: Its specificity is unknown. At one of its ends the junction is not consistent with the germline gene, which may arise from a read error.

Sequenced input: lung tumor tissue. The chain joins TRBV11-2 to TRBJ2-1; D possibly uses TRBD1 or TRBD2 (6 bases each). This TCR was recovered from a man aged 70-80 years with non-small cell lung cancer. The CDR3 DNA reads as TGTGCCATCAACTTAGTAGGGGGGAAAATATACAATGAACAGTTCTTC. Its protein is CAINLVGGKIYNEQFF.